This T cell receptor (beta chain) was sequenced during a study of cytomegalovirus exposure and HLA in healthy donors. Details on this clone: Antigen unknown.

The length of the CDR3 is 17 residues. Germline V gene data show CDR1 as SGHTS and CDR2 as YDEGEE. Losses at the gene ends were 7 bases for V and 7 bases for J; bases not matched to a gene: 17. Study conclusions and caveats: Confirmation in vitro established that a few CMV-associated chains were specific for CMV antigens.

The study ran its PCR with 60 Vbeta and 13 Jbeta primers. Here immunoSEQ multiplex PCR was the method, and the copy in TCRdb shows in-frame clones only, minus some. The sample consists of roughly 120,000 clones, 80% to 90% of them appearing once. The genes are TRBV5-8 and TRBJ1-2, with 12 nucleotides matching TRBD1. Sequencing was carried out using PBMCs. This clonotype was obtained from a male donor in good health and CMV-seropositive. CDR3 DNA: TGTGCCAGCTTTCCGGGACAGGGGGCGCGAGTAATCGGTGGCTACACCTTC. The encoded protein is CASFPGQGARVIGGYTF.